This TCR beta chain was identified in a study of T cells expressing NK-cell markers. Study background: It was sorted CD3+CD56-NKG2C+, CD3+CD56+NKG2C- and CD3+CD56+NKG2C+ T cells that provided the TCR beta repertoires.

The CDR3 has 12 residues. Per germline, CDR1 SGHAT and CDR2 FQNNGV. TCRdb re-called the 5' RACE reads and shows each CDR3 protein once, DNA omitted. The table lists about 160,000 distinct CDR3 sequences. The genes are TRBV11-2 and TRBJ2-5. The sequence was collected from a man aged 18 to 69 in good health. Sequencing input: blood T cells: a sorted CD56 or NKG2C T cell subset, CD4+ or CD8+ T cells, or bulk PBMC T cells (not recorded which). The chain's CDR3 is CASSPDRETQYF.